This T cell receptor beta chain was recovered during a study of beta chain features in type 1 diabetes. The sequenced template was cDNA made from the entire isolated RNA. TCRdb's copy holds only in-frame clones and misses some; the assay was immunoSEQ multiplex PCR. The sample has more than 60,000 clones, around three fifths seen once. Worth noting for this clone: Its antigen is unknown.

The study's findings and limits: HLA effects on TCRB rearrangement stayed unresolved here. Patients and controls would share equally any PCR tilt toward shorter templates.

Every single donor gave one heparinised blood draw, and these averaged around 0.12 L. Sorted populations all exceeded 98% purity. CDR1 is LGHNA, CDR2 YNFKEQ, per germline. CDR3 length equals 17 residues. V lost 0 bases, J lost 1 base, and 5 bases stayed unmatched. The TCR was taken from a woman aged 18-35 years in good health. The J gene is TRBJ2-1, the V gene TRBV4-2; 8 bases map to TRBD2. Source material: Tregs from blood. CDR3 amino acids: CASSQDPGGRSYNEQFF. CDR3 in DNA: TGTGCCAGCAGCCAAGATCCAGGCGGGAGGTCCTACAATGAGCAGTTCTTC.